Below, 15 T cell receptor beta chains from the same sample are listed, as sequenced in a study of blood T cells in healthy people across ages. Together with a sample-barcoded 5' primer, a J-beta primer mix was included in a second PCR lasting about 7 to 11 cycles. TCRdb reprocessed the 5' RACE reads via MiXCR and lists one record per CDR3 protein. This table has about 640,000 distinct CDR3 sequences, about 53% appearing once. Sequences were obtained from blood. These TCRs come from a man in his 60s in good health.

The table lists this clonotype with a few counts. The rearrangement joins TRBV5-1 to TRBJ2-1, with TRBD1 matching 8 bases. Germline CDR1 is SGHRS and CDR2 is YFSETQ. The CDR3 is made up of 15 amino acids. Trimming at V came to 0 bases and at J to 7 bases, leaving 6 bases not matched to a gene. The CDR3, as DNA: TGCGCCAGCAGCTTGGCCTCGACAGGGGTTAATGAGCAGTTCTTC. It translates to CASSLASTGVNEQFF. The full variable domain, its missing parts supplied by reference TRBV5-1 and TRBJ2-1, is KAGVTQTPRYLIKTRGQQVTLSCSPISGHRSVSWYQQTPGQGLQFLFEYFSETQRNKGNFPGRFSGRQFSNSRSEMNVSTLELGDSALYLCASSLASTGVNEQFFGPGTRLTVL.

Only a few counts were recorded for this clonotype. This chain links TRBV3-1 with TRBJ2-5; 8 bases map to TRBD2. This CDR3 contains 16 residues. V lost 4 bases and J lost 2; bases outside the gene matches: 9. From germline, CDR1 is LGHDT and CDR2 YNNKEL (reference sequence). Written as DNA, the CDR3 is TGTGCCAGCAGCCCCCGTGGTAGCGGGGAGCAAGAGACCCAGTACTTC. Protein product: CASSPRGSGEQETQYF.

This clonotype was seen more than once but under ten times. This sequence joins TRBV4-1 and TRBJ2-7; TRBD1 matches at 8 bases. V dropped 4 bases and J dropped 3; count of bases not matched to a gene: 5. The CDR3 is made up of 14 amino acids. In germline, CDR1 is MGHRA, CDR2 YSYEKL. The CDR3 is CASSLQTGVYEQYF. CDR3 bases: TGCGCCAGCAGCCTCCAGACAGGGGTCTACGAGCAGTACTTC.

The rearrangement uses TRBV4-1 and TRBJ2-1, with 12 bases matching TRBD2. Germline V gives CDR1 MGHRA, CDR2 YSYEKL. V lost 2 bases to trimming and J lost 8 bases; unmatched junction nucleotides: 13. The CDR3 extends over 18 amino acids. CDR3 sequence: CASSQKLAGGPQDYEQFF. The CDR3 DNA reads TGCGCCAGCAGCCAAAAACTAGCGGGGGGACCCCAGGACTATGAGCAGTTCTTC.

This chain uses TRBV7-2 with TRBJ1-2; D is ambiguous. The V gene lost 4 bases and the J gene lost 4 bases, with 13 bases spanning the gap. The germline V gene has CDR1 SGHTA and CDR2 FQGNSA. The CDR3 runs to 14 residues. The CDR3 is CASSSVRYSYGYTF. For the CDR3, the DNA is TGTGCCAGCAGCTCAGTGAGGTACTCCTATGGCTACACCTTC. Supplemented by reference TRBV7-2 and TRBJ1-2, the full variable domain reads GAGVSQSPSNKVTEKGKDVELRCDPISGHTALYWYRQSLGQGLEFLIYFQGNSAPDKSGLPSDRFSAERTGGSVSTLTIQRTQQEDSAVYLCASSSVRYSYGYTFGSGTRLTVV.

The chain combines TRBV20-1 with TRBJ1-1; D is perhaps TRBD1 (6 bases). The CDR3 contains 14 residues. The germline V gene has CDR1 DFQATT and CDR2 SNEGSKA (reference sequence). Trimming took off 6 bases at V and 1 base at J, with 15 bases between the two ends. The CDR3 coding sequence is TGCAGTGCGGAAGATATGGGACAGAACACTGAAGCTTTCTTT. It specifies CSAEDMGQNTEAFF.

This chain connects TRBV20-1 to TRBJ2-3; TRBD2 matches 8 bases. The V gene's germline CDR1 is DFQATT and CDR2 SNEGSKA (reference sequence). Trimming cost V 4 bases and J 3 bases; bases outside gene matches: 6. CDR3 length: 14 amino acids. CDR3 residues: CSANRLARTDTQYF. CDR3 nucleotides: TGCAGTGCTAATCGACTAGCGCGGACAGATACGCAGTATTTT.

The chain recombines TRBV7-2 with TRBJ1-6; D perhaps matches TRBD1 (5 bases). The CDR3 has 16 amino acids. The V end was cut by 0 bases, the J end by 7 bases, with 13 bases between. Germline V gives CDR1 SGHTA, CDR2 FQGNSA. The CDR3 here is CASSLARQGGNSPLHF. The CDR3, as DNA: TGTGCCAGCAGCTTAGCGCGGCAGGGTGGAAATTCACCCCTCCACTTT.

This clonotype was picked up a small number of times. The chain is built from TRBV12-3 or TRBV12-4 and TRBJ2-3; D is unclear. Trimming removed 4 bases at V and 7 bases at J, with 6 bases between. The CDR3 runs 11 residues. CDR3 bases: TGTGCCAGCAGTTCCGCAAATACGCAGTATTTT. This translates into CASSSANTQYF.

On this clonotype itself: Relative to the germline gene, one junction end is altered; a read error may explain this. V gene TRBV6-2 or TRBV6-3 combines with J gene TRBJ2-1, with D possibly matching TRBD2 (5 bases). This CDR3 is built from 12 residues. Germline V gene data show CDR1 as MNHEY and CDR2 as SVGEGT. The CDR3 sequence is CASRYWENEQFF. Written as DNA, the CDR3 is TGTGCCAGCAGGTACTGGGAGAATGAGCAGTTCTTC.

This sequence joins TRBV6-1 and TRBJ2-3, with TRBD1 matching over 8 bases. The ends lost 4 bases at V and 3 bases at J; junction bases unmatched: 9. The CDR3 totals 16 residues. The germline CDR1 and CDR2 sequences are MNHNS and SASEGT. The CDR3 reads CASSARTGRRTDTQYF. For the CDR3, the DNA is TGTGCCAGCAGTGCCCGGACAGGGAGGAGGACAGATACGCAGTATTTT.

In its sample, this clonotype was seen once. Possible read error: a much larger clone is one base away. The chain recombines TRBV15 with TRBJ2-7; TRBD1 matches 7 bases. The end of the DNA aligns better with TRBJ2-5, so the J call may be wrong. Germline V lookup: CDR1 LNHNV, CDR2 YYDKDF (reference sequence). The CDR3 length is 14 residues. The CDR3 DNA reads TGTGCCATCAGCAAAAGAACAGGGGCTGAGACCCAGTACTTC. Translation: CAISKRTGAETQYF.

The genes are TRBV20-1 and TRBJ2-7; perhaps TRBD2 as D (7 bases). Germline CDR1 and CDR2: DFQATT and SNEGSKA (reference sequence). V lost 6 bases and J 2 bases, leaving 14 bases between the germline ends. The CDR3 covers 13 residues. The CDR3 DNA reads as TGCAGTGCCGCCCGGGGGGCCACCTACGAGCAGTACTTC. Its translation: CSAARGATYEQYF.

This clonotype was counted between two and nine times. This sequence joins TRBV11-3 and TRBJ2-1, with 10 positions matching TRBD2. CDR3 length equals 18 residues. CDR1 is SGHNT, CDR2 YENEEA, per germline. The trim removed 4 bases at V and 7 bases at J, leaving 16 bases unmatched. The CDR3 is CASSSSWVAGGQENEQFF. DNA for the CDR3: TGTGCCAGCAGCTCCTCCTGGGTAGCGGGGGGCCAGGAGAATGAGCAGTTCTTC.

As DNA, the CDR3 is TGTGCCAGCAGCTTCCGACAGCTCTATGGCTACACCTTC. Translating it yields CASSFRQLYGYTF. The chain has TRBV7-2 and TRBJ1-2, with a possible D match to TRBD1 (5 bases). The germline V gene has CDR1 SGHTA and CDR2 FQGNSA. The length of the CDR3 is 13 residues. V lost 3 bases and J 4 bases, leaving 9 bases between the germline ends. Supplemented by reference TRBV7-2 and TRBJ1-2, the full variable domain reads GAGVSQSPSNKVTEKGKDVELRCDPISGHTALYWYRQSLGQGLEFLIYFQGNSAPDKSGLPSDRFSAERTGGSVSTLTIQRTQQEDSAVYLCASSFRQLYGYTFGSGTRLTVV.